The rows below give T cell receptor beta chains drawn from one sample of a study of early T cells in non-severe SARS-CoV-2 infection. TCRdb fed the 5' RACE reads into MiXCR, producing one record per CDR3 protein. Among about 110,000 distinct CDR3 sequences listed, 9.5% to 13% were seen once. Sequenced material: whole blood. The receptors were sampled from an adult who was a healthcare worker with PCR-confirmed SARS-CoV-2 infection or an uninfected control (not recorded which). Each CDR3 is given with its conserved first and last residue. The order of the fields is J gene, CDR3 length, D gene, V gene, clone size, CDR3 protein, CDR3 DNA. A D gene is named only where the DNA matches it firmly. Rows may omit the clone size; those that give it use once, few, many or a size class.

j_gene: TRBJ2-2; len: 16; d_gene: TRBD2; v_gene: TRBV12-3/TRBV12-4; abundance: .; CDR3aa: CASSPGLAGDVGELFF; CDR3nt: TGTGCCAGCAGTCCGGGACTAGCGGGAGACGTCGGGGAGCTGTTTTTT
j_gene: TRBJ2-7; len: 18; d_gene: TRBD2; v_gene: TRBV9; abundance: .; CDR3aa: CASSIAGGPAVGSYEQYF; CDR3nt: TGTGCCAGCAGTATAGCGGGAGGGCCGGCCGTAGGGTCCTACGAGCAGTACTTC
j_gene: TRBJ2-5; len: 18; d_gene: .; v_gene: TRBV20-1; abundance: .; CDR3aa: CSARDPGKNPTPQETQYF; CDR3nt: TGCAGTGCTAGAGATCCGGGCAAAAACCCAACACCCCAAGAGACCCAGTACTTC
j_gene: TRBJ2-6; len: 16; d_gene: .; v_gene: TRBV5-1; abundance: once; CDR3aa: CASRQPTGKGANVLTF; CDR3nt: TGCGCCAGCCGACAACCTACAGGGAAGGGGGCCAACGTCCTGACTTTC
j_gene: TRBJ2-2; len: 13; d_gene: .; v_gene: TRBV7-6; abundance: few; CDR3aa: CASSPQFTGELFF; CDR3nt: TGTGCCAGCAGCCCGCAGTTCACCGGGGAGCTGTTTTTT
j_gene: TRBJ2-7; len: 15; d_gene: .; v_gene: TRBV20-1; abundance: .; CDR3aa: CSARRGSGVSYEQYF; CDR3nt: TGCAGTGCTAGAAGGGGGAGTGGGGTCTCCTACGAGCAGTACTTC
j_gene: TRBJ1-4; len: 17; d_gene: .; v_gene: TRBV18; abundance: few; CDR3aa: CASSQTLGPGYNEKLFF; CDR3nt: TGTGCCAGCTCACAGACCCTCGGACCGGGGTATAATGAAAAACTGTTTTTT
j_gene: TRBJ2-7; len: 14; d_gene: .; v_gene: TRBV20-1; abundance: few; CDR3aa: CSASRGGNSYEQYF; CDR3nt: TGCAGTGCTAGCCGTGGAGGTAACTCCTACGAGCAGTACTTC
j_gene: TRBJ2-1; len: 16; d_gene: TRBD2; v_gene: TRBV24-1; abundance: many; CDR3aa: CATSDLTSLNYNEQFF; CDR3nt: TGTGCCACCAGTGACCTGACTAGCCTAAACTACAATGAGCAGTTCTTC
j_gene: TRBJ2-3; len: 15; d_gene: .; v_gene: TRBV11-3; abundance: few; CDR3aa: CASSPLPVGTDTQYF; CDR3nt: TGTGCCAGCAGCCCTTTGCCGGTAGGGACAGATACGCAGTATTTT